This T cell receptor (beta chain) was profiled in a study of cytomegalovirus exposure and HLA in healthy donors. Study-level results: In an earlier analysis, in 587 donors, most V segments appeared productive either ~87% or ~30% of the time. High specificity and sensitivity for cytomegalovirus status were reported for the classifier. CMV serostatus was the only immune exposure information that was available.

The germline V and J ends were trimmed by 1 base and 2 bases, with 17 bases remaining between them. This CDR3 is built from 17 residues. CDR1 is SQVTM and CDR2 is ANQGSEA in the germline V gene. The PCR made use of 60 Vbeta and 13 Jbeta primers. Produced via immunoSEQ multiplex PCR; TCRdb's table is partial and in-frame only. Of 150,000 to 200,000 clones detected, over 70% appear once; the ten largest clones hold roughly 0.5%. With regard to this clone: What it binds is unknown.

The sequencing input was PBMCs. The chain recombines TRBV29-1 with TRBJ2-2; TRBD2 is a possible D gene (6 bases). This receptor was identified in a woman aged 45-65 years in good health and CMV-seronegative. CDR3 residues: CSVEVPWIADNTGELFF. The CDR3 nucleotides are TGCAGCGTTGAAGTGCCGTGGATAGCGGATAACACCGGGGAGCTGTTTTTT.